These T cell receptor beta chains were read from a single sample in a study of response to subunit inactivated influenza vaccine. TCRdb reprocessed the RT-PCR reads via MiXCR and lists one record per CDR3 protein. The sample lists under 200,000 distinct CDR3 sequences, approximately 12% occurring once. These data are also associated with another study on T cells expressing NK-cell markers.

This specimen was CD8+ T cells sorted from PBMCs, taken roughly 12 days after vaccination. Every receptor here comes from a man in his fifties who received an inactivated influenza vaccine. Each CDR3 is given with its conserved first and last residue. The D gene is left open where the match is weak. Clone size is not always given. Where it is, it says once, few, many or a class for expanded clones.

>few|NA|TRBJ2-2|TRBV11-2
TGTGCCAGCAGCTTCCTGGGGGGGCTCACCGGGGAGCTGTTTTTT
CASSFLGGLTGELFF
>NA|TRBD1|TRBJ2-7|TRBV28
TGTGCCAGCAGTTTCCCCCTCGCACAGGGGGCAGGCTACGAGCAGTACTTC
CASSFPLAQGAGYEQYF
>NA|TRBD1|TRBJ2-7|TRBV5-1
TGCGCCAGCAGCCAGAGACAGGGGGCTTCGTCCGAGCAGTACTTC
CASSQRQGASSEQYF
>few|TRBD2|TRBJ2-4|TRBV11-2
TGTGCCAGCAGCTTAGATATTGGACTAGCGGGAGGGCCCTCAACCAAAAACATTCAGTACTTC
CASSLDIGLAGGPSTKNIQYF
>NA|NA|TRBJ2-1|TRBV12-3/TRBV12-4
TGTGCCAGCAGCCCCGAGGGGGGGAATGAGCAGTTCTTC
CASSPEGGNEQFF
>NA|NA|TRBJ2-3|TRBV6-1
TGTGCCAGCAGTGAACCGGGATCTACCACAGATACGCAGTATTTT
CASSEPGSTTDTQYF
>many|TRBD2|TRBJ2-3|TRBV4-2
TGTGCCAGCAGCCAATCGCGGGGGGGTACAGATACGCAGTATTTT
CASSQSRGGTDTQYF
>NA|NA|TRBJ1-6|TRBV27
TGTGCCAGCAAGTTGGGTAATTCACCCCTCCACTTT
CASKLGNSPLHF
>NA|NA|TRBJ1-1|TRBV7-9
TGTGCCAGCAGCTTAGGGGTAGCTGAAGCTTTCTTT
CASSLGVAEAFF
>many|NA|TRBJ2-1|TRBV15
TGTGCCACCAGCAGAGACCGAACAGGGTACAATGAGCAGTTCTTC
CATSRDRTGYNEQFF
>NA|TRBD2|TRBJ2-3|TRBV5-1
TGCGCCAGCAGCGACCTAGGGCGGGGGGGCCAAGATACGCAGTATTTT
CASSDLGRGGQDTQYF
>few|TRBD1|TRBJ2-7|TRBV20-1
TGCAGTGCTCGATCCGGGACAGGGACATCAGTCTTAGACGAGCAGTACTTC
CSARSGTGTSVLDEQYF
>NA|TRBD1|TRBJ2-1|TRBV4-1
TGCGCCAGCAGCCAAGCCCCCCCACAGGGGGCGTACAATGAGCAGTTCTTC
CASSQAPPQGAYNEQFF
>NA|NA|TRBJ2-7|TRBV6-5
TGTGCCAGCAGTTACTCGGGCAGTGAGCAGTACTTC
CASSYSGSEQYF
>few|TRBD2|TRBJ2-5|TRBV4-2
TGTGCCAGCAGCCAAGTAGGACTAGCGGGGAGGGAGACCCAGTACTTC
CASSQVGLAGRETQYF
>NA|NA|TRBJ2-3|TRBV6-5
TGTGCCAGCAGTTACAAGAGGGTGTCTATTAGCACAGATACGCAGTATTTT
CASSYKRVSISTDTQYF
>NA|TRBD1|TRBJ2-1|TRBV29-1
TGCAGCGTTGAAGGTTGGCAGGGGGCTTATCGCTCCTACAATGAGCAGTTCTTC
CSVEGWQGAYRSYNEQFF
>NA|TRBD2|TRBJ2-2|TRBV6-5
TGTGCCAGCAGTTATCCCAGACCTAGCGGGAGGGCGAACACCGGGGAGCTGTTTTTT
CASSYPRPSGRANTGELFF
>NA|NA|TRBJ2-2|TRBV27
TGTGCCAGCAGTTTAAGCCCCCTCGGTACCGGGGAGCTGTTTTTT
CASSLSPLGTGELFF
>few|NA|TRBJ2-1|TRBV5-1
TGCGCCAGCAGCGGCAAGACAGACAGATTCAGCTCCTACAATGAGCAGTTCTTC
CASSGKTDRFSSYNEQFF
>many|TRBD2|TRBJ2-1|TRBV20-1
TGCAGTGCTAGAGACCTAGCGGGAGGCTACAATGAGCAGTTCTTC
CSARDLAGGYNEQFF
>NA|TRBD1|TRBJ2-7|TRBV7-2
TGTGCCAGCAGCTTAACAGGGGGCGCCGAGCAGTACTTC
CASSLTGGAEQYF
>few|TRBD1|TRBJ2-7|TRBV5-1
TGCGCCAGCAGCGGAGGGACAGGGAGCTCCTACGAGCAGTACTTC
CASSGGTGSSYEQYF
>few|TRBD1|TRBJ2-7|TRBV27
TGTGCCAGCACACCAACAGGGGAAGGCGTTTACGAGCAGTACTTC
CASTPTGEGVYEQYF
>NA|TRBD1|TRBJ1-5|TRBV4-3
TGCGCCAGCAGCCAAGATATGGGACAGGAGAATCAGCCCCAGCATTTT
CASSQDMGQENQPQHF
>NA|TRBD2|TRBJ2-3|TRBV10-1
TGCGCCAGCAGTGAATTCGGACTAGCGGGGGGCACAGATACGCAGTATTTT
CASSEFGLAGGTDTQYF
>NA|NA|TRBJ1-5|TRBV24-1
TGTGCCACCAGTGAAAAGGACGCTAATAGCAATCAGCCCCAGCATTTT
CATSEKDANSNQPQHF
>NA|NA|TRBJ1-3|TRBV28
TGTGCCAGCAGTTTTGGTGTTACTGGAAACACCATATATTTT
CASSFGVTGNTIYF
>many|NA|TRBJ2-1|TRBV9
TGTGCCAGCAGCGTAGCCGGGTTGTACAATGAGCAGTTCTTC
CASSVAGLYNEQFF
>NA|TRBD2|TRBJ2-1|TRBV4-3
TGCGCCAGCAGCCAAGGTCCGGCTAGCGGGAGTTACAATGAGCAGTTCTTC
CASSQGPASGSYNEQFF
>NA|NA|TRBJ2-5|TRBV7-9
TGTGCCAGCAGCTGGGACCTACGACGCCAAGAGACCCAGTACTTC
CASSWDLRRQETQYF
>NA|NA|TRBJ2-1|TRBV9
TGTGCCAGCAGCGTAGTACAGACGGATGAGCAGTTCTTC
CASSVVQTDEQFF
>NA|TRBD2|TRBJ2-5|TRBV7-9
TGTGCCAGCAGCTCGAGACTAGCGGTCCCAGAGACCCAGTACTTC
CASSSRLAVPETQYF
>NA|TRBD2|TRBJ2-1|TRBV7-9
TGTGCCAGCAGCTTTCGCGCGGGGGGGAACAATGAGCAGTTCTTC
CASSFRAGGNNEQFF
>many|NA|TRBJ2-7|TRBV12-3/TRBV12-4
TGTGCCAGCAGCCCTGGGGGGACCCTCTCCTACGAGCAGTACTTC
CASSPGGTLSYEQYF